A selection of T cell receptor beta chains follows, all from one sample in a study of identical twins. A single record per CDR3 protein comes from TCRdb applying MiXCR to the 5' RACE reads. The sample contains hundreds of thousands of distinct CDR3 sequences, roughly 18% of which appear only once. These same data were also listed under a study on T cells expressing NK-cell markers.

Sequencing was carried out using PBMCs. Source of these receptors: a woman aged 18-29 years in good health. Both conserved end residues are part of each CDR3. The D gene is left open where the match is weak. Clone size, where shown, is once, few, many, or a class for clones that have expanded.

j_gene,v_gene,d_gene,abundance,CDR3aa,CDR3nt
TRBJ2-1,TRBV24-1,NA,few,CATSSAGSVEQFF,TGTGCCACCAGTTCCGCGGGATCCGTTGAGCAGTTCTTC
TRBJ1-1,TRBV19,TRBD1,few,CASSAPNRGLTEAFF,TGTGCCAGTAGTGCCCCTAATAGGGGGCTCACTGAAGCTTTCTTT
TRBJ2-7,TRBV5-6,TRBD2,NA,CASSFRTSGRVAEQYF,TGTGCCAGCAGCTTTAGGACTAGCGGGAGGGTAGCCGAGCAGTACTTC
TRBJ2-7,TRBV20-1,TRBD2,NA,CSARGTSGTNEQYF,TGCAGTGCTAGAGGGACTAGCGGTACGAACGAGCAGTACTTC
TRBJ1-2,TRBV29-1,NA,NA,CSVVSEHTYGYTF,TGCAGCGTTGTGTCTGAACACACCTATGGCTACACCTTC
TRBJ2-7,TRBV15,NA,NA,CATSRVQGTYEQYF,TGTGCCACCAGCAGAGTGCAGGGGACCTACGAGCAGTACTTC
TRBJ2-7,TRBV6-1,NA,NA,CASRNTGWSYEQYF,TGTGCCAGCAGAAATACAGGGTGGTCCTACGAGCAGTACTTC
TRBJ1-2,TRBV7-9,TRBD1,NA,CASSVQGGGYGYTF,TGTGCCAGCAGCGTACAGGGGGGAGGCTATGGCTACACCTTC
TRBJ1-1,TRBV6-5,NA,NA,CASSYKHEAFF,TGTGCCAGCAGTTACAAACATGAAGCTTTCTTT
TRBJ1-5,TRBV20-1,NA,NA,CSGGGAGNQPQHF,TGCAGTGGCGGGGGGGCTGGCAATCAGCCCCAGCATTTT
TRBJ2-1,TRBV29-1,NA,few,CSVGAYNEQFF,TGCAGCGTCGGGGCCTACAATGAGCAGTTCTTC
TRBJ2-1,TRBV7-9,NA,NA,CASSADGFYNEQFF,TGTGCCAGCAGCGCCGACGGGTTCTACAATGAGCAGTTCTTC
TRBJ2-7,TRBV10-3,NA,few,CAIRELTGTSSEQYF,TGTGCCATCAGGGAACTGACAGGCACCTCGTCCGAGCAGTACTTC
TRBJ2-3,TRBV20-1,NA,NA,CSARAFSYSSTDTQYF,TGCAGTGCTAGAGCGTTCTCCTACTCTAGCACAGATACGCAGTATTTT
TRBJ2-4,TRBV7-9,NA,NA,CASSLNRGNIQYF,TGTGCCAGCAGCTTAAATCGGGGAAACATTCAGTACTTC
TRBJ1-1,TRBV5-1,NA,many,CASSLEGSRTEAFF,TGCGCCAGCAGCTTGGAGGGAAGTCGGACTGAAGCTTTCTTT
TRBJ2-3,TRBV20-1,TRBD2,NA,CSAPGLAGTDTQYF,TGCAGTGCTCCGGGACTAGCGGGCACAGATACGCAGTATTTT